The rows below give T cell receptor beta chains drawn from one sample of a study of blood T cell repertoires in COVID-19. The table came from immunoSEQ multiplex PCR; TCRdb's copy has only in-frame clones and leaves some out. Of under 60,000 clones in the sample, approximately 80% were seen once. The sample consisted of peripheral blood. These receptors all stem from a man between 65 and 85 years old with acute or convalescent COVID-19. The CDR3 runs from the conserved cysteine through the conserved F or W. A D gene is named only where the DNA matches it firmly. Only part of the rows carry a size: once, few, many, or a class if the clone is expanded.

CDR3aa: CASSIFPTGSTGELFF
CDR3nt: TGTGCCAGTAGTATCTTTCCCACAGGGAGCACCGGGGAGCTGTTTTTT
j_gene: TRBJ2-2
abundance: once
d_gene: .
v_gene: TRBV19

CDR3aa: CASSVVGGGTDTQYF
CDR3nt: TGTGCCAGCAGCGTAGTCGGGGGGGGCACAGATACGCAGTATTTT
j_gene: TRBJ2-3
abundance: once
d_gene: TRBD2
v_gene: TRBV9

CDR3aa: CATSRVAPGQGLTF
CDR3nt: TGTGCCACCAGCAGAGTGGCACCGGGACAGGGGTTAACCTTC
j_gene: TRBJ1-2
abundance: .
d_gene: TRBD1
v_gene: TRBV15

CDR3aa: CASKLRGEQYF
CDR3nt: TGTGCCAGCAAGTTAAGGGGCGAGCAGTACTTC
j_gene: TRBJ2-7
abundance: .
d_gene: .
v_gene: TRBV27

CDR3aa: CASSQLGQGAEGANVLTF
CDR3nt: TGCGCCAGCAGTCAATTAGGACAGGGGGCGGAAGGGGCCAACGTCCTGACTTTC
j_gene: TRBJ2-6
abundance: .
d_gene: TRBD1
v_gene: TRBV23-1

CDR3aa: CASSSLGGNTGELFF
CDR3nt: TGTGCCAGCAGTTCCCTGGGGGGGAACACCGGGGAGCTGTTTTTT
j_gene: TRBJ2-2
abundance: .
d_gene: .
v_gene: TRBV27

CDR3aa: CASNSAGGPSNTGELFF
CDR3nt: TGTGCCAGCAATTCAGCGGGGGGTCCATCGAACACCGGGGAGCTGTTTTTT
j_gene: TRBJ2-2
abundance: .
d_gene: TRBD2
v_gene: TRBV2

CDR3aa: CASSHPFAGDEQFF
CDR3nt: TGTGCCAGCAGTCACCCTTTTGCGGGAGATGAGCAGTTCTTC
j_gene: TRBJ2-1
abundance: few
d_gene: TRBD2
v_gene: TRBV27

CDR3aa: CATSRVQGMSEAFF
CDR3nt: TGTGCCACCAGCAGAGTCCAGGGGATGTCTGAAGCTTTCTTT
j_gene: TRBJ1-1
abundance: .
d_gene: .
v_gene: TRBV15

CDR3aa: CASSLAPAGVQPQHF
CDR3nt: TGTGCCAGCAGCTTAGCGCCGGCAGGGGTCCAGCCCCAGCATTTT
j_gene: TRBJ1-5
abundance: .
d_gene: .
v_gene: TRBV7-2

CDR3aa: CASSLDRSYEQYF
CDR3nt: TGTGCCAGCAGCTTGGACAGATCCTACGAGCAGTACTTC
j_gene: TRBJ2-7
abundance: .
d_gene: .
v_gene: TRBV5-4

CDR3aa: CASSQVEGAGYGYTF
CDR3nt: TGTGCCAGCAGCCAAGTCGAAGGGGCGGGATATGGCTACACCTTC
j_gene: TRBJ1-2
abundance: .
d_gene: .
v_gene: TRBV4-2

CDR3aa: CASSTGTGGNTEAFF
CDR3nt: TGTGCCAGTAGTACCGGGACAGGGGGCAACACTGAAGCTTTCTTT
j_gene: TRBJ1-1
abundance: few
d_gene: TRBD1
v_gene: TRBV19

CDR3aa: CASSPFRGSTEAFF
CDR3nt: TGTGCCAGCAGCCCCTTCCGGGGGAGTACTGAAGCTTTCTTT
j_gene: TRBJ1-1
abundance: few
d_gene: .
v_gene: TRBV27